This TCR beta chain emerged from a study of blood T cell repertoires in COVID-19. Some clones are missing from TCRdb's copy, which holds only in-frame ones; the method was immunoSEQ multiplex PCR. The table lists just over 300,000 clones, under 90% of them singletons. The CDR3 extends over 13 amino acids. Per germline, CDR1 MNHEY and CDR2 SVGAGI. Trimming took 6 bases from V and 2 from J, leaving 10 bases between them. The receptor's source is a man aged 25 to 40 who had recovered from COVID-19. V gene TRBV6-5 combines with J gene TRBJ2-5; D gene ambiguous. The sequenced sample consisted of PBMCs or T cells enriched from blood (not recorded which). In DNA form, the CDR3 reads TGTGCCAGCAGAAACCCAGGACAAGAGACCCAGTACTTC. Its protein product is CASRNPGQETQYF.